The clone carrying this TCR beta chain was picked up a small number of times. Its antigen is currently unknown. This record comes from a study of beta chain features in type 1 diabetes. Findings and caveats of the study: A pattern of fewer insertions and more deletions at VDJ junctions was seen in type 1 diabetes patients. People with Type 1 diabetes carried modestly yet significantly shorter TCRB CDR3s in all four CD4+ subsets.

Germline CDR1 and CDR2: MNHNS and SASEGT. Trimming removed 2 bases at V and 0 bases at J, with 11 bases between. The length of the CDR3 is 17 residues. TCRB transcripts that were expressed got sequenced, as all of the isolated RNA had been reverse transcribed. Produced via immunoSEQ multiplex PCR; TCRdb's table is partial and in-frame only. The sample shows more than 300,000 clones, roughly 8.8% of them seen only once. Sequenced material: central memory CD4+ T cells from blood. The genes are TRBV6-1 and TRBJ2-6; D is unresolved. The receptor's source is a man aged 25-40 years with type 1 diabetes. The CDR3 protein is CASSERMRGSGANVLTF. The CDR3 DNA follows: TGTGCCAGCAGTGAACGGATGCGCGGCTCTGGGGCCAACGTCCTGACTTTC.